These T cell receptor beta chains were read from a single sample in a study of cytomegalovirus exposure and HLA in healthy donors. The method was immunoSEQ multiplex PCR; TCRdb's version includes in-frame clones alone and lacks a portion of them. The sample lists 200,000 to 250,000 clones, approximately 70% occurring once. Sequencing was performed on PBMCs. The source of these receptors is a woman aged 30 to 39 in good health and CMV-seronegative. Each CDR3 is given with its conserved first and last residue. The order of the fields is V gene, J gene, D gene, clone size, CDR3 protein, CDR3 DNA. A D gene is named only where the DNA matches it firmly. Size is stated for part of the rows, as once, few or many counts, or as a class when the clone is expanded.

v_gene: TRBV10-3; j_gene: TRBJ1-1; d_gene: .; abundance: .; CDR3aa: CAISPTENTEAFF; CDR3nt: TGTGCCATCAGTCCTACCGAAAACACTGAAGCTTTCTTT
v_gene: TRBV29-1; j_gene: TRBJ2-3; d_gene: TRBD2; abundance: .; CDR3aa: CSAASGTSVHTDTQYF; CDR3nt: TGCAGCGCTGCCTCCGGGACTAGCGTACACACAGATACGCAGTATTTT
v_gene: TRBV7-3; j_gene: TRBJ2-1; d_gene: TRBD2; abundance: .; CDR3aa: CASSPTSGGYNEQFF; CDR3nt: TGTGCCAGCAGCCCGACTAGCGGGGGCTACAATGAGCAGTTCTTC
v_gene: TRBV11-3; j_gene: TRBJ1-3; d_gene: .; abundance: few; CDR3aa: CASTGRRSGNTIYF; CDR3nt: TGTGCCAGCACCGGGAGACGCTCTGGAAACACCATATATTTT
v_gene: TRBV30; j_gene: TRBJ2-5; d_gene: TRBD1; abundance: .; CDR3aa: CAWSARGRVETQYF; CDR3nt: TGTGCCTGGAGTGCAAGGGGGCGCGTCGAGACCCAGTACTTC
v_gene: TRBV18; j_gene: TRBJ2-5; d_gene: TRBD1; abundance: .; CDR3aa: CASSPPEDRVLTQYF; CDR3nt: TGTGCCAGCTCACCCCCCGAGGACAGGGTTTTGACCCAGTACTTC
v_gene: TRBV9; j_gene: TRBJ2-1; d_gene: TRBD2; abundance: .; CDR3aa: CASSKSGGAWDEQFF; CDR3nt: TGTGCCAGCAGCAAAAGCGGGGGGGCCTGGGATGAGCAGTTCTTC
v_gene: TRBV19; j_gene: TRBJ1-5; d_gene: .; abundance: few; CDR3aa: CASRKGLASNQPQHF; CDR3nt: TGTGCCAGTAGAAAGGGACTAGCCAGCAATCAGCCCCAGCATTTT
v_gene: TRBV5-1; j_gene: TRBJ2-3; d_gene: .; abundance: .; CDR3aa: CASSCPPGISTDTQYF; CDR3nt: TGCGCCAGCAGCTGCCCTCCGGGTATTAGCACAGATACGCAGTATTTT
v_gene: TRBV19; j_gene: TRBJ2-2; d_gene: TRBD1; abundance: .; CDR3aa: CASSRTGQRNTGELFF; CDR3nt: TGTGCCAGTAGTAGAACGGGACAGAGGAACACCGGGGAGCTGTTTTTT
v_gene: TRBV7-9; j_gene: TRBJ2-3; d_gene: .; abundance: few; CDR3aa: CASSYYLDTQYF; CDR3nt: TGTGCCAGCAGCTACTACCTAGATACGCAGTATTTT
v_gene: TRBV5-1; j_gene: TRBJ1-2; d_gene: .; abundance: .; CDR3aa: CASSYGSNYGYTF; CDR3nt: TGCGCCAGCAGCTACGGTAGCAACTATGGCTACACCTTC
v_gene: TRBV19; j_gene: TRBJ1-4; d_gene: .; abundance: once; CDR3aa: CASSIDPGRLFF; CDR3nt: TGTGCCAGTAGTATAGACCCTGGGCGACTGTTTTTT
v_gene: TRBV10-3; j_gene: TRBJ1-3; d_gene: .; abundance: .; CDR3aa: CAISESRGKGNTIYF; CDR3nt: TGTGCCATCAGTGAGTCAAGGGGAAAGGGAAACACCATATATTTT
v_gene: TRBV5-6; j_gene: TRBJ1-1; d_gene: TRBD1; abundance: .; CDR3aa: CASSRGTGMNTEAFF; CDR3nt: TGTGCCAGCAGCCGCGGGACAGGGATGAACACTGAAGCTTTCTTT
v_gene: TRBV11-2; j_gene: TRBJ2-4; d_gene: .; abundance: few; CDR3aa: CASSLVDRQDQYF; CDR3nt: TGTGCCAGCAGCTTAGTGGACAGACAGGACCAGTACTTC
v_gene: TRBV25-1; j_gene: TRBJ2-5; d_gene: TRBD1; abundance: .; CDR3aa: CASSDNDRGQETQYF; CDR3nt: TGTGCCAGCAGTGATAACGACAGGGGGCAGGAGACCCAGTACTTC
v_gene: TRBV11-1; j_gene: TRBJ2-3; d_gene: TRBD2; abundance: .; CDR3aa: CASSLEAGAFRDTQYF; CDR3nt: TGTGCCAGCAGCTTAGAAGCGGGAGCTTTCAGAGATACGCAGTATTTT
v_gene: TRBV5-1; j_gene: TRBJ2-7; d_gene: .; abundance: .; CDR3aa: CASSILPTFGEQYF; CDR3nt: TGCGCCAGCAGCATACTACCCACCTTCGGCGAGCAGTACTTC
v_gene: TRBV6-1; j_gene: TRBJ2-5; d_gene: .; abundance: .; CDR3aa: CASSLQETQYF; CDR3nt: TGTGCCAGCAGCCTCCAAGAGACCCAGTACTTC
v_gene: TRBV7-7; j_gene: TRBJ2-2; d_gene: .; abundance: .; CDR3aa: CASSLAGSGTGELFF; CDR3nt: TGTGCTAGCAGCTTAGCAGGTAGCGGCACCGGGGAGCTGTTTTTT
v_gene: TRBV30; j_gene: TRBJ2-7; d_gene: TRBD2; abundance: .; CDR3aa: CAWSPDSGGAYEQYF; CDR3nt: TGTGCCTGGAGCCCGGATAGCGGGGGGGCGTACGAGCAGTACTTC
v_gene: TRBV27; j_gene: TRBJ2-7; d_gene: .; abundance: .; CDR3aa: CASSILAGGPTYEQYF; CDR3nt: TGTGCCAGCAGTATACTCGCCGGAGGCCCCACCTACGAGCAGTACTTC
v_gene: TRBV7-9; j_gene: TRBJ1-5; d_gene: .; abundance: .; CDR3aa: CASSGRDSAQHF; CDR3nt: TGTGCCAGCAGCGGCAGGGATTCTGCCCAGCATTTT
v_gene: TRBV5-1; j_gene: TRBJ1-4; d_gene: .; abundance: .; CDR3aa: CASSSTLQRLANEKLFF; CDR3nt: TGCGCCAGCAGCTCCACGCTCCAGCGCCTCGCTAATGAAAAACTGTTTTTT
v_gene: TRBV7-6; j_gene: TRBJ2-7; d_gene: .; abundance: .; CDR3aa: CASSLGAGSSYEQYF; CDR3nt: TGTGCCAGCAGCTTAGGGGCGGGATCCTCCTACGAGCAGTACTTC
v_gene: TRBV19; j_gene: TRBJ1-1; d_gene: TRBD1; abundance: .; CDR3aa: CASSQQGGDTEAFF; CDR3nt: TGTGCCAGTAGTCAACAGGGGGGGGACACTGAAGCTTTCTTT
v_gene: TRBV5-4; j_gene: TRBJ1-1; d_gene: TRBD1; abundance: once; CDR3aa: CASSKRGLTEAFF; CDR3nt: TGTGCCAGCAGCAAAAGGGGGCTGACTGAAGCTTTCTTT
v_gene: TRBV6-5; j_gene: TRBJ2-5; d_gene: TRBD2; abundance: .; CDR3aa: CASSSWTSGVETQYF; CDR3nt: TGTGCCAGCAGTTCTTGGACTAGCGGGGTAGAGACCCAGTACTTC